These 12 T cell receptor beta chains share one sample of origin, sequenced in a study of lymphopenia after photon versus proton radiotherapy. Only in-frame clones appear in the TCRdb table, and some are missing; sequencing was by immunoSEQ multiplex PCR. This repertoire shows about 29,000 clones, about nine tenths found once; its top ten account for 50%. The input for sequencing was peripheral blood, taken from a patient treated with proton-based radiotherapy. The receptors come from an older woman with cholangiocarcinoma. Some clones in this sample may be carry-over from other donors' samples.

The chain has TRBV5-1 and TRBJ2-3, with D unclear. This CDR3 is built from 13 residues. From germline, CDR1 is SGHRS and CDR2 YFSETQ. With 4 bases removed from V and 1 base from J, the gap between germline ends came to 7 bases. The CDR3 loop reads CASSEGRTDTQYF. CDR3 nucleotides: TGCGCCAGCAGCGAAGGACGCACAGATACGCAGTATTTT.

J is TRBJ1-2 and V is TRBV7-8; 7 bases map to TRBD1. The trim removed 4 bases at V and 8 bases at J, leaving 7 bases unmatched. Germline V gene lookup returns CDR1 SGHVS and CDR2 FQNEAQ. The CDR3 has 13 residues. CDR3 amino acids: CASSSYDREGYTF. CDR3 bases: TGTGCCAGCAGCTCCTACGACAGGGAAGGCTACACCTTC.

The chain joins TRBV27 to TRBJ2-7; D possibly uses TRBD1 or TRBD2 (5 bases each). The CDR3 has 15 amino acids. V was pared by 6 bases and J by 0 bases, with 15 bases between. The V gene's germline CDR1 is MNHEY and CDR2 SMNVEV (reference sequence). CDR3 residues: CASRGTVTSSYEQYF. The CDR3 bases are TGTGCCAGCAGGGGGACCGTAACTAGCTCCTACGAGCAGTACTTC.

The genes are TRBV4-1 and TRBJ2-3, with 8 positions matching TRBD2. The CDR3 covers 18 residues. J lost 3 bases, V lost 2 bases, and 13 bases had no gene match. CDR1 MGHRA and CDR2 YSYEKL come from the germline V gene. DNA for the CDR3: TGCGCCAGCAGCCAACCGCGGGGGCGGGGGGTATCGACAGATACGCAGTATTTT. Protein product: CASSQPRGRGVSTDTQYF.

This chain connects TRBV2 to TRBJ1-1, with TRBD1 as a possible D gene (6 bases). The CDR3 has 14 amino acids. The germline V gene encodes CDR1 SNHLY and CDR2 FYNNEI. V dropped 6 bases and J dropped 1 base, with 12 bases sitting between them. The CDR3 loop reads CASSAGHRNTEAFF. As DNA, the CDR3 is TGTGCCAGCAGCGCGGGACACCGGAACACTGAAGCTTTCTTT.

V and J are TRBV6-5 and TRBJ2-1; D is unresolved. V was cut by 6 bases and J by 12 bases, with 12 bases left in between. The CDR3 sequence is 11 residues long. Germline V gives CDR1 MNHEY, CDR2 SVGAGI. CDR3 sequence: CASSLPPGQFF. For the CDR3, the DNA is TGTGCCAGCAGCCTGCCACCCGGGCAGTTCTTC.

The table lists this clone with a count of one. The chain links TRBV15 to TRBJ2-1, with 12 bases fitting TRBD1. The V segment lost 8 bases and the J segment 7 bases; nucleotides outside the gene matches: 9. CDR3 length equals 15 residues. CDR1 and CDR2 (germline): LNHNV, YYDKDF (reference sequence). CDR3 sequence: CATGSWDRGQNEQFF. The CDR3 DNA sequence: TGTGCCACCGGATCATGGGACAGGGGGCAAAATGAGCAGTTCTTC.

The chain recombines TRBV7-9 with TRBJ1-1; D is undetermined. Trimming left V 6 bases short and J 0 bases short, with 11 bases between. The CDR3 consists of 14 residues. Per the germline V gene, CDR1 is SEHNR and CDR2 is FQNEAQ (reference sequence). CDR3 loop: CASSPQVMNTEAFF. For the CDR3, the DNA is TGTGCCAGCAGTCCCCAGGTCATGAACACTGAAGCTTTCTTT.

V is TRBV5-1 and J is TRBJ2-5; 10 nucleotides align to TRBD1. J was trimmed by 4 bases and V by 3 bases; bases with no gene match: 6. Germline V lookup: CDR1 SGHRS, CDR2 YFSETQ. This CDR3 has 15 residues. The CDR3 DNA reads TGCGCCAGCAGCTCAGCGGGACAGGGGCTAGAGACCCAGTACTTC. As protein: CASSSAGQGLETQYF. The entire variable domain, with the rest obtained from reference TRBV5-1 and TRBJ2-5, is as follows: KAGVTQTPRYLIKTRGQQVTLSCSPISGHRSVSWYQQTPGQGLQFLFEYFSETQRNKGNFPGRFSGRQFSNSRSEMNVSTLELGDSALYLCASSSAGQGLETQYFGPGTRLLVL.

The chain links TRBV5-6 to TRBJ2-5; the D gene is possibly TRBD1 (6 bases). This CDR3 has 15 residues. Trimming cost V 0 bases and J 4 bases, with 13 bases left between them. The germline V gene has CDR1 SGHDT and CDR2 YYEEEE. The CDR3 region is CASSLDQGNVETQYF. DNA for the CDR3: TGTGCCAGCAGCTTGGATCAGGGGAATGTAGAGACCCAGTACTTC.

The V call is TRBV11-2, the J call TRBJ2-1, with unresolved D. This CDR3 has 17 residues. From germline, CDR1 is SGHAT and CDR2 FQNNGV. With 0 bases removed from V and 9 bases from J, the gap between germline ends came to 21 bases. As DNA, the CDR3 is TGTGCCAGCAGCTTAGATCGTGGGTTTGGCAGTTTGGGTGAGCAGTTCTTC. The encoded protein is CASSLDRGFGSLGEQFF.

The chain is built from TRBV9 and TRBJ2-7, with D maybe TRBD2 (5 bases). This CDR3 has 14 amino acids. Trimming removed 0 bases from V and 7 bases from J, with 14 bases in between. Germline CDR1 reads SGDLS; CDR2 reads YYNGEE. The CDR3 region is CASSVGDYFGEQYF. In DNA, the CDR3 is TGTGCCAGCAGCGTAGGTGACTACTTTGGGGAGCAGTACTTC.